The sequence of this T cell receptor beta chain was determined in a study of cytomegalovirus exposure and HLA in healthy donors. Study observations and caveats: A link between a missense DCLRE1C variant and TCR beta V- and J-gene trimming emerged from a later analysis. TCR beta sequences numbering some 17,000 were associated with HLA alleles at 0.05 false discovery rate in a later analysis.

The CDR3 has 14 residues. Germline CDR1 is MNHEY and CDR2 is SMNVEV (reference sequence). The primer mix had 60 Vbeta and 13 Jbeta primers. The table came from immunoSEQ multiplex PCR; TCRdb's copy has only in-frame clones and leaves some out. The data contain around 210,000 clones, about 80% of them seen just once; the ten biggest clones take up just under 3%. Notes on this clone: Its cognate antigen is unknown. The junction departs from germline at one end; a sequencing error may be responsible.

This rearrangement joins TRBV27 to TRBJ2-7; TRBD2 matches at 7 bases. This sequence originates from a woman aged 25-40 years in good health and CMV-seronegative. The sample comprised PBMCs. Here the CDR3 reads CASSLGLVGYEQCF. CDR3 nucleotides: TGTGCCAGCAGTTTAGGACTAGTAGGCTACGAGCAGTGCTTC.